This TCR beta chain was documented in a study of T cells in Graves' hyperthyroidism and ophthalmopathy. Amplification of TCR beta CDR3 regions used RNA as the template. HTBI primers were used for first-round RT-PCR of the TCR CDR3. TCRdb called the multiplex PCR reads again in MiXCR, with one record for every CDR3 protein. The top ten clones hold 9.5% to 15% of a sample with about 600,000 distinct CDR3 sequences, approximately 14% of them seen once. This clonotype has a count of ten or more. The PBMCs had their origin in roughly 9.4 ml of fresh peripheral blood. The V gene end was trimmed by 0 bases and the J gene end by 1 base; junction bases not matched to a gene: 3. CDR1 and CDR2 (germline): SGHTA, FQGNSA. The CDR3 is made up of 16 amino acids.

The TCR sequence derives from a woman aged 50 to 60 with Graves' ophthalmopathy. What was sequenced was blood. V gene TRBV7-2 combines with J gene TRBJ2-3, with 8 bases lining up with TRBD1. The CDR3 DNA reads TGTGCCAGCAGCTTAGCGGCGGGACAGGGCACAGATACGCAGTATTTT. Translation: CASSLAAGQGTDTQYF.